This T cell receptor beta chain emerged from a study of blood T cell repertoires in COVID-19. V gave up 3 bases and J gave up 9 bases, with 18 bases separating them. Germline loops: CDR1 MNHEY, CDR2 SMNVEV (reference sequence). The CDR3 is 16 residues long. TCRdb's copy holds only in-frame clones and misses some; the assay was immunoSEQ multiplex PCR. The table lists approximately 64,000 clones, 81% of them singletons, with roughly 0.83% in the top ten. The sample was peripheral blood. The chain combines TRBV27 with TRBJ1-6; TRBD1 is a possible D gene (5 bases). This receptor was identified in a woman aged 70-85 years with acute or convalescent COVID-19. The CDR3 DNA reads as TGTGCCAGCAGTTTTGGGTTTCAGGGTAGGGGTTCACCCCTCCACTTT. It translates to CASSFGFQGRGSPLHF.